The 15 T cell receptor beta chains in this list originate from one sample, sequenced in a study of blood T cell repertoires in COVID-19. Sequencing used immunoSEQ multiplex PCR; TCRdb keeps in-frame clones, though not all of them. The profile covers a few hundred thousand clones, with 70% to 90% appearing a single time and 11% taken by the ten largest. Material: peripheral blood. Receptors originate from a woman in her sixties or seventies with acute or convalescent COVID-19.

The chain uses TRBV11-2 and TRBJ1-1, with D perhaps matching TRBD1 (5 bases). The V end lost 2 bases, the J end lost 4 bases, and 14 bases lay between the germline ends. Per the germline V gene, CDR1 is SGHAT and CDR2 is FQNNGV. The CDR3 covers 15 residues. Here the CDR3 reads CASSLISGRSTEAFF. The CDR3 bases are TGTGCCAGCAGCTTAATATCAGGGAGGAGCACTGAAGCTTTCTTT.

This clone was counted only a few times. The J gene is TRBJ1-3, the V gene TRBV7-6, with 10 bases aligning to TRBD1. The germline gives CDR1 SGHVS, CDR2 FNYEAQ. The CDR3 is made up of 15 amino acids. The trim removed 4 bases at V and 5 bases at J, leaving 5 bases unmatched. The CDR3 bases are TGTGCCAGCAGCTCCGGGACAGGGGAAAGAAACACCATATATTTT. This codes for CASSSGTGERNTIYF. Combining the CDR3 with reference TRBV7-6 and TRBJ1-3 gives the whole variable domain GAGVSQSPRYKVTKRGQDVALRCDPISGHVSLYWYRQALGQGPEFLTYFNYEAQQDKSGLPNDRFSAERPEGSISTLTIQRTEQRDSAMYRCASSSGTGERNTIYFGEGSWLTVV.

For the CDR3, the DNA is TGTGCCAGCAGTTGGACAGGGAACACCGGGGAGCTGTTTTTT. Its protein product is CASSWTGNTGELFF. The chain couples TRBV7-6 to TRBJ2-2; 7 positions agree with TRBD1. V trimming: 6 bases; J trimming: 1 base; junction bases outside the gene matches: 2. The CDR3 contains 14 residues. CDR1 and CDR2 from the germline V gene are SGHVS and FNYEAQ.

In DNA form, the CDR3 reads TGTGCCAGTACAACAGGGACGTTCTATGGCTACACCTTC. It codes for CASTTGTFYGYTF. The chain combines TRBV19 with TRBJ1-2; TRBD1 might be the D (6 bases). The CDR3 is 13 amino acids. With 7 bases removed from V and 4 bases from J, the gap between germline ends came to 13 bases. CDR1 is LNHDA, CDR2 SQIVND, per germline (reference sequence).

This rearrangement joins TRBV19 to TRBJ2-6; D is ambiguous. Germline V gene lookup returns CDR1 LNHDA and CDR2 SQIVND (reference sequence). V lost 6 bases to trimming and J lost 0 bases, with 12 bases between them. There are 16 residues in the CDR3. CDR3 protein: CASSMTSSSGANVLTF. CDR3 bases: TGTGCCAGTAGCATGACATCGAGCTCTGGGGCCAACGTCCTGACTTTC.

This sequence joins TRBV5-1 and TRBJ2-5, with 7 bases identical to TRBD2. CDR3 length: 15 amino acids. CDR1 is SGHRS and CDR2 is YFSETQ in the germline V gene. The V segment lost 3 bases and the J segment 2 bases; nucleotides outside the gene matches: 7. DNA of the CDR3: TGCGCCAGCAGCTCAAGGGCGGGGGATCAAGAGACCCAGTACTTC. Translating gives CASSSRAGDQETQYF. Variable domain in full (rest from reference TRBV5-1 and TRBJ2-5): KAGVTQTPRYLIKTRGQQVTLSCSPISGHRSVSWYQQTPGQGLQFLFEYFSETQRNKGNFPGRFSGRQFSNSRSEMNVSTLELGDSALYLCASSSRAGDQETQYFGPGTRLLVL.

In nucleotides, the CDR3 is TGTGCCAGCAGTGAAAGCGGTGGGGCGGGGGGGCGCACAGATACGCAGTATTTT. Amino acids: CASSESGGAGGRTDTQYF. J is TRBJ2-3 and V is TRBV6-1; 9 bases are shared with TRBD2. The germline V gene has CDR1 MNHNS and CDR2 SASEGT. V trimming: 2 bases; J trimming: 1 base; junction bases outside the gene matches: 10. The CDR3 is made up of 18 amino acids.

This chain links TRBV9 with TRBJ1-2, with 10 bases aligning to TRBD1. CDR1 and CDR2 from the germline V gene are SGDLS and YYNGEE. This CDR3 region has 14 residues. The trim removed 4 bases at V and 4 bases at J, leaving 4 bases unmatched. The CDR3: CASSRQGALYGYTF. The CDR3 coding sequence is TGTGCCAGCAGCCGACAGGGGGCACTCTATGGCTACACCTTC.

The chain links TRBV21-1 to TRBJ2-5; the DNA was not used to check the table's D call, TRBD1. TRBV21-1 is a listed pseudogene. The CDR3 has 14 residues. The CDR3 nucleotides are TGTGCCAACACGCCGGGACAGGGGTCAGAGACCCAGTACTTC. Translation: CANTPGQGSETQYF.

V and J are TRBV7-9 and TRBJ1-6; D unresolved. V lost 3 bases and J lost 6, with 9 bases in between. CDR3 length equals 14 residues. Germline V gene lookup returns CDR1 SEHNR and CDR2 FQNEAQ (reference sequence). The CDR3: CASSFPGTNSPLHF. The CDR3 DNA is TGTGCCAGCAGCTTTCCGGGAACTAATTCACCCCTCCACTTT.

This clone was observed a handful of times. V usage is TRBV6-6 and J usage is TRBJ1-2, with TRBD1 matching over 9 bases. This CDR3 is 13 amino acids long. Germline loops: CDR1 MNHNY, CDR2 SVGAGI (reference sequence). The junction had 7 bases not matched to a gene; V was cut back by 6 bases and J by 8 bases. Here the CDR3 DNA reads TGTGCCAGCAGACAGGGGGCTTCGAACGGCTACACCTTC. The encoded protein is CASRQGASNGYTF.

The chain joins TRBV4-1 to TRBJ1-5; D is unclear. Trimming took off 3 bases at V and 2 bases at J, with 11 bases between the two ends. The CDR3 spans 15 residues. Germline CDR1 reads MGHRA; CDR2 reads YSYEKL. CDR3 bases: TGCGCCAGCAGCCAGCCTGATCGGGGCAATCAGCCCCAGCATTTT. Protein product: CASSQPDRGNQPQHF.

The V call is TRBV9, the J call TRBJ1-6; D possibly corresponds to TRBD1 (5 bases). V was clipped by 0 bases and J by 8 bases, with 12 bases between them. The germline V gene has CDR1 SGDLS and CDR2 YYNGEE. CDR3 length equals 15 residues. CDR3 coding DNA: TGTGCCAGCAGCGTAGGGTGGGGGGGTGATTCACCCCTCCACTTT. Encoded protein: CASSVGWGGDSPLHF.

The chain recombines TRBV19 with TRBJ2-7; D is unresolved. The CDR3 covers 14 residues. V was shortened by 5 bases and J by 5 bases, with 16 bases between the two germline ends. Germline loops: CDR1 LNHDA, CDR2 SQIVND (reference sequence). Here the CDR3 reads CASSPGPSPHEQYF. CDR3 DNA sequence: TGTGCCAGTAGTCCGGGTCCAAGCCCCCACGAGCAGTACTTC.

This clone was counted between two and nine times. The rearrangement joins TRBV12-3 or TRBV12-4 to TRBJ2-1; 7 bases are a match to TRBD2. Unmatched junction bases numbered 5, after V lost 8 bases and J lost 7 bases. The CDR3 extends over 12 amino acids. Here the CDR3 reads CASGRVLNEQFF. In DNA form, the CDR3 reads TGTGCCAGCGGGAGGGTCTTAAATGAGCAGTTCTTC.